This T cell receptor beta chain stems from a study of cytomegalovirus exposure and HLA in healthy donors. The PCR had 60 Vbeta and 13 Jbeta primers. The method was immunoSEQ multiplex PCR; TCRdb's version includes in-frame clones alone and lacks a portion of them. The sample carries about 160,000 clones, over 80% recorded once. In the case of this clone: One end of the junction is discordant with germline, which a read error may explain.

Germline V CDR1 and CDR2: SSHAT, FNYEAQ (reference sequence). CDR3 length equals 14 residues. The sample was PBMCs. The sequence was collected from a boy between 2 and 10 years old in good health and CMV-seronegative. V and J are TRBV7-7 and TRBJ2-1; a possible D gene is TRBD2 (6 bases). Here the CDR3 DNA reads TGTGCTAGCAGCTTAGCGCCGAGCGGGAATGAGCAGTTCTTC. This codes for CASSLAPSGNEQFF. Supplemented by reference TRBV7-7 and TRBJ2-1, the full variable domain reads GAGVSQSPRYKVTKRGQDVTLRCDPISSHATLYWYQQALGQGPEFLTYFNYEAQPDKSGLPSDRFSAERPEGSISTLTIQRTEQRDSAMYRCASSLAPSGNEQFFGPGTRLTVL.